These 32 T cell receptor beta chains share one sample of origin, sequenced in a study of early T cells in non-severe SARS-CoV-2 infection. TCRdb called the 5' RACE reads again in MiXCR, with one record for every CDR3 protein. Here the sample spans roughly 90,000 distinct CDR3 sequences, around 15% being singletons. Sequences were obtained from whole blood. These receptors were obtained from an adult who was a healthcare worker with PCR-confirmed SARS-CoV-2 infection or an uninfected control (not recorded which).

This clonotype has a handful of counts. In DNA, the CDR3 is TGCAGCACATCAGAGGGGGGGACTGAAGCTTTCTTT. Amino acids: CSTSEGGTEAFF. The gene calls are TRBV29-1 and TRBJ1-1; D perhaps matches TRBD1 (6 bases). There are 12 residues in the CDR3. Germline V CDR1 and CDR2: SQVTM, ANQGSEA. Deletions cut 8 bases from V and 5 bases from J, with 15 bases between. Drawing the rest from reference TRBV29-1 and TRBJ1-1, the complete variable domain is SAVISQKPSRDICQRGTSLTIQCQVDSQVTMMFWYRQQPGQSLTLIATANQGSEATYESGFVIDKFPISRPNLTFSTLTVSNMSPEDSSIYLCSTSEGGTEAFFGQGTRLTVV.

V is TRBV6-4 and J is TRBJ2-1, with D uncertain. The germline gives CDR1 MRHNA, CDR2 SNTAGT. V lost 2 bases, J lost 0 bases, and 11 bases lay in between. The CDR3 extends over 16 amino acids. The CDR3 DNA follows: TGTGCCAGCAGTGACGGGGAAGACCGCTCCTACAATGAGCAGTTCTTC. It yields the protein CASSDGEDRSYNEQFF.

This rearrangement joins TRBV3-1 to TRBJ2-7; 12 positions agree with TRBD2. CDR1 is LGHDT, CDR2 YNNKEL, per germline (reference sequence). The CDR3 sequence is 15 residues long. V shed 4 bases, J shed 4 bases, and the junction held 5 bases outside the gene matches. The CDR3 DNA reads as TGTGCCAGCAGCCCAAGGACTAGCGGGACGTACGAGCAGTACTTC. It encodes CASSPRTSGTYEQYF.

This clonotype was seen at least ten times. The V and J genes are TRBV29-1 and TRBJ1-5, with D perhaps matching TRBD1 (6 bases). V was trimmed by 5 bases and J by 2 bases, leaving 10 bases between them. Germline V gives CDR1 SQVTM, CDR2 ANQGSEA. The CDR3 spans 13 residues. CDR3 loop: CSVTGSGNQPQHF. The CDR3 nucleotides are TGCAGCGTTACAGGGTCGGGCAATCAGCCCCAGCATTTT. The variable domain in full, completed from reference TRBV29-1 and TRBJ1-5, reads SAVISQKPSRDICQRGTSLTIQCQVDSQVTMMFWYRQQPGQSLTLIATANQGSEATYESGFVIDKFPISRPNLTFSTLTVSNMSPEDSSIYLCSVTGSGNQPQHFGDGTRLSIL.

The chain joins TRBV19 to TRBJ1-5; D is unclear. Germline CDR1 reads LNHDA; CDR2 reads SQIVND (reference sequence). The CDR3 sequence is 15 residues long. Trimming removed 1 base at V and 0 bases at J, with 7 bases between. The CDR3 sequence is CASSIAANSNQPQHF. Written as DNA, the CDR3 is TGTGCCAGTAGTATAGCGGCGAATAGCAATCAGCCCCAGCATTTT.

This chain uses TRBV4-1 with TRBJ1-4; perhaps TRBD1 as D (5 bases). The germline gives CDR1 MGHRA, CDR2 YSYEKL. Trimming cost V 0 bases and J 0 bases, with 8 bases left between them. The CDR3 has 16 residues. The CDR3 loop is CASSQDQGATNEKLFF. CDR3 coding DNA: TGCGCCAGCAGCCAAGATCAGGGTGCAACTAATGAAAAACTGTTTTTT.

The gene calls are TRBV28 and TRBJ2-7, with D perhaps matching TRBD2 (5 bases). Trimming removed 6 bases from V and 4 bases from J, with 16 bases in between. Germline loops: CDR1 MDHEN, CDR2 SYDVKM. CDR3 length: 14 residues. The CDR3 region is CASSPSSSGYEQYF. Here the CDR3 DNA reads TGTGCCAGCAGCCCCTCCTCCTCGGGGTACGAGCAGTACTTC.

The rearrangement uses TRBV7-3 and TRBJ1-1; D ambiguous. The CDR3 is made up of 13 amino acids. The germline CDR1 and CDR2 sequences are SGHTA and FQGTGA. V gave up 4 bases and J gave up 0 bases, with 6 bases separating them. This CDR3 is CASSSPMNTEAFF. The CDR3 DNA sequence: TGTGCCAGCAGCTCCCCCATGAACACTGAAGCTTTCTTT.

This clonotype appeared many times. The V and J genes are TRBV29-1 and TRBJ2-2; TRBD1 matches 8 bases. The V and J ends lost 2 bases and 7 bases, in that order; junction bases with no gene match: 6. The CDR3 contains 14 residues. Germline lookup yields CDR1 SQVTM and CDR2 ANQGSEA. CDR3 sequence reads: CSVEYGQGHGELFF. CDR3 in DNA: TGCAGCGTTGAATACGGACAGGGCCACGGGGAGCTGTTTTTT.

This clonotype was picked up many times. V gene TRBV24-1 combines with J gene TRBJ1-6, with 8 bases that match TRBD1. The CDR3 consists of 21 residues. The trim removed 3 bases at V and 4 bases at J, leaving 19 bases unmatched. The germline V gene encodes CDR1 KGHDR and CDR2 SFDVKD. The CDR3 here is CATSDAAGQAMRGPYNSPLHF. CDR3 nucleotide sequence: TGTGCCACCAGTGATGCTGCGGGACAGGCGATGAGGGGGCCGTATAATTCACCCCTCCACTTT.

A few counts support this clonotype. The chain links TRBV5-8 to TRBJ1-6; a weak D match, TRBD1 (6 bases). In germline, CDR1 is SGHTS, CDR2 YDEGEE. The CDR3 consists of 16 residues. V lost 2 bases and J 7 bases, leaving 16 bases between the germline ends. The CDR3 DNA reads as TGTGCCAGCAGCTTCACAATACAGGGAGGCAATTCACCCCTCCACTTT. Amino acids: CASSFTIQGGNSPLHF.

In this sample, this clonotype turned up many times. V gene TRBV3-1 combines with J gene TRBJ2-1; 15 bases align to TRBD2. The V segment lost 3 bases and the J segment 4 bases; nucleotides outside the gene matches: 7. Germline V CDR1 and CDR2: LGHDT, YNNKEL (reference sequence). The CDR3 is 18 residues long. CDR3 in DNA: TGTGCCAGCAGCCATCCCCGGACTAGCGGGGGGGCTTACAATGAGCAGTTCTTC. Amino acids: CASSHPRTSGGAYNEQFF.

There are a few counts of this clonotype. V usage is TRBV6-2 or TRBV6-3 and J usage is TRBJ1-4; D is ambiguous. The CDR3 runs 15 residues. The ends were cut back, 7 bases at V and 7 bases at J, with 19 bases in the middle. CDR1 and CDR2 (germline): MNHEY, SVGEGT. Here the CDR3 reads CASTYSTSTTEKLFF. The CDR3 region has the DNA TGTGCCAGCACCTACTCGACAAGCACCACTGAAAAACTGTTTTTT.

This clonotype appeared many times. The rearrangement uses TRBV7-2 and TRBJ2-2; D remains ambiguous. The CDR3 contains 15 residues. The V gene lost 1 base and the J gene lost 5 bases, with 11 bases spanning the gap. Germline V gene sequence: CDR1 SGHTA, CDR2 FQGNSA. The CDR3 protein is CASSLGSLSTGELFF. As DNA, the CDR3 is TGTGCCAGCAGCTTAGGTAGTTTGAGTACCGGGGAGCTGTTTTTT.

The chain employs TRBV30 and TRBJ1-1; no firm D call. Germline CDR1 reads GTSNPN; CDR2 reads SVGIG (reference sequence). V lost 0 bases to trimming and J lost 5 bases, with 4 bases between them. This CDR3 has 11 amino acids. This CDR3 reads CAWSVVTEAFF. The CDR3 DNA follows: TGTGCCTGGAGTGTTGTTACTGAAGCTTTCTTT. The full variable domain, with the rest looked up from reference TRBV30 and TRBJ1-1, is SQTIHQWPATLVQPVGSPLSLECTVEGTSNPNLYWYRQAAGRGLQLLFYSVGIGQISSEVPQNLSASRPQDRQFILSSKKLLLSDSGFYLCAWSVVTEAFFGQGTRLTVV.

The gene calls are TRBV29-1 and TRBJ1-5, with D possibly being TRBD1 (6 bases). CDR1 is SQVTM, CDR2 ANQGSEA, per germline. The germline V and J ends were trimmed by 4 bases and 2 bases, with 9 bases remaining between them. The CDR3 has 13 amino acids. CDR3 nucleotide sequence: TGCAGCGTTGGACAGGTTGGCAATCAGCCCCAGCATTTT. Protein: CSVGQVGNQPQHF. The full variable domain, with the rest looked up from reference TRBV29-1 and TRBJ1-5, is SAVISQKPSRDICQRGTSLTIQCQVDSQVTMMFWYRQQPGQSLTLIATANQGSEATYESGFVIDKFPISRPNLTFSTLTVSNMSPEDSSIYLCSVGQVGNQPQHFGDGTRLSIL.

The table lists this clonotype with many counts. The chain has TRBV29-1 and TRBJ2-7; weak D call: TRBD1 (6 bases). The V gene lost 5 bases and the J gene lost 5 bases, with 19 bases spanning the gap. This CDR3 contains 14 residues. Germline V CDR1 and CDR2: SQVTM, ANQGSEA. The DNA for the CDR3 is TGCAGCGTTTTAGAGACAGGCTTTTTGGACGAGCAGTACTTC. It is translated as CSVLETGFLDEQYF.

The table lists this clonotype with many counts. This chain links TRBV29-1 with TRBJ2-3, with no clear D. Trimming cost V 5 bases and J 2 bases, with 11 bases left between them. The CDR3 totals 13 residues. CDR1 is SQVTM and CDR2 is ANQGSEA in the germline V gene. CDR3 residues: CSVPHQVTDTQYF. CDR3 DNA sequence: TGCAGCGTTCCGCACCAAGTCACAGATACGCAGTATTTT.

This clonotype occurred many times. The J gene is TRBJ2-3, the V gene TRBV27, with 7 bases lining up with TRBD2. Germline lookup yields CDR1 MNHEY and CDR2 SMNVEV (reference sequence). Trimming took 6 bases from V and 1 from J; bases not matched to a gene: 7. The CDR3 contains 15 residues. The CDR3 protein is CASSFERGRTDTQYF. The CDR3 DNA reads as TGTGCCAGCAGCTTTGAGCGGGGACGCACAGATACGCAGTATTTT.

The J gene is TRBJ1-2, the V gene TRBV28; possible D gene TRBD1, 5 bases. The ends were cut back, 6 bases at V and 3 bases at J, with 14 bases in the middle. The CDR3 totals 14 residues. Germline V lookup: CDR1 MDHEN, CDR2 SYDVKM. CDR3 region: CASRSGELHYGYTF. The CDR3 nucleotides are TGTGCCAGCAGATCGGGGGAGTTGCACTATGGCTACACCTTC.

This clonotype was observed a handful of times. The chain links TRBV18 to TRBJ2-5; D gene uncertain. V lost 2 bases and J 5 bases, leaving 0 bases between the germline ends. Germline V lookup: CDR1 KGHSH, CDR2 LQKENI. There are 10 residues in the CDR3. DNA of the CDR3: TGTGCCAGCTCACCAGAGACCCAGTACTTC. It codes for CASSPETQYF.

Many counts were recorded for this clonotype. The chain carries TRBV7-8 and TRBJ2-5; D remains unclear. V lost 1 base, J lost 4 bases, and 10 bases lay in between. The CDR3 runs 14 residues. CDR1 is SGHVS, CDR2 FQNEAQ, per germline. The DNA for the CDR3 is TGTGCCAGCAGCTTAGATCGGTCCAGAGAGACCCAGTACTTC. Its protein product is CASSLDRSRETQYF.

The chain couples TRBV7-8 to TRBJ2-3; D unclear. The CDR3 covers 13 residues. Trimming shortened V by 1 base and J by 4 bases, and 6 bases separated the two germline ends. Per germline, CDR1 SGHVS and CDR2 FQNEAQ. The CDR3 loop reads CASSLVPSDTQYF. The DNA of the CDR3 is TGTGCCAGCAGCTTAGTTCCCTCAGATACGCAGTATTTT.

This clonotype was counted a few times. CDR3 bases: TGTGCCAGCAGGACACTAGCGGGAGGATCCGGGGAGCTGTTTTTT. Its protein is CASRTLAGGSGELFF. The chain combines TRBV28 with TRBJ2-2; TRBD2 matches 12 bases. The germline V gene has CDR1 MDHEN and CDR2 SYDVKM. With V trimmed by 6 bases and J by 6 bases, 5 bases remained unmatched. This CDR3 has 15 residues.

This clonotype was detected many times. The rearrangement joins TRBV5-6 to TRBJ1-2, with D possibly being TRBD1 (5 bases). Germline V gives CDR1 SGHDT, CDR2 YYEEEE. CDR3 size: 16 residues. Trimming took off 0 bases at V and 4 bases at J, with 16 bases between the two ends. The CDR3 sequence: CASSLVPGGPGYGYTF. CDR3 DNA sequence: TGTGCCAGCAGCTTGGTCCCCGGGGGACCCGGCTATGGCTACACCTTC.

The CDR3 protein is CASSVEDRAHEQYF. CDR3 nucleotide sequence: TGTGCCAGCAGCGTAGAGGACAGGGCCCACGAGCAGTACTTC. The chain combines TRBV9 with TRBJ2-7, with TRBD1 identical over 8 bases. With V trimmed by 0 bases and J by 5 bases, 4 bases remained unmatched. This CDR3 is built from 14 residues. Germline loops: CDR1 SGDLS, CDR2 YYNGEE.

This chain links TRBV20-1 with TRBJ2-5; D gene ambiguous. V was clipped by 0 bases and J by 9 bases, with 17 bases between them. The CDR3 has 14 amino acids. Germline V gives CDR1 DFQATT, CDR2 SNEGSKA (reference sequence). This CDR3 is CSARDGFSLSAQYF. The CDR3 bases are TGCAGTGCTAGAGATGGTTTTAGCCTGTCGGCCCAGTACTTC.

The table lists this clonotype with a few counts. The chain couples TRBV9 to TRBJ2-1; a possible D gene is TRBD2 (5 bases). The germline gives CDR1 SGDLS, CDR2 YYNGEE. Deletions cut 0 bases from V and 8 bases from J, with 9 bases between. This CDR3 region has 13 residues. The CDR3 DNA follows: TGTGCCAGCAGCGTAGGAGGGTCTGATGAGCAGTTCTTC. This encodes CASSVGGSDEQFF.

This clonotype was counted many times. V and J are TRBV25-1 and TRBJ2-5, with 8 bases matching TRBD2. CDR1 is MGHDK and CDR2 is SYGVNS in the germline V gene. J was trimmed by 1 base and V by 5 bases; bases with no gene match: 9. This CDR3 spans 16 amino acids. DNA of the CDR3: TGTGCCAGCAGTACTATCGGACTAGCTATCCAAGAGACCCAGTACTTC. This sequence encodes CASSTIGLAIQETQYF.

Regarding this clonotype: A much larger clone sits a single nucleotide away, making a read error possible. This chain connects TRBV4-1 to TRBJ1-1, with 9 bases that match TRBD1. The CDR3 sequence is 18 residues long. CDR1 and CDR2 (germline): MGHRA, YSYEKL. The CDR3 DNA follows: TGCGCCAGCTGCCAAGCGATAATTTATAGGACAGGGGCCTCTGAAGCTTTCTTT. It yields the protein CASCQAIIYRTGASEAFF.

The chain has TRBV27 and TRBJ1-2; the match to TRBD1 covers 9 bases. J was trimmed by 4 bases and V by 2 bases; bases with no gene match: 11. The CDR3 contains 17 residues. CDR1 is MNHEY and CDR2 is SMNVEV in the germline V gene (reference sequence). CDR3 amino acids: CASSLRGVDRGAYGYTF. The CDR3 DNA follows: TGTGCCAGCAGTTTAAGGGGGGTGGACAGGGGTGCCTATGGCTACACCTTC.

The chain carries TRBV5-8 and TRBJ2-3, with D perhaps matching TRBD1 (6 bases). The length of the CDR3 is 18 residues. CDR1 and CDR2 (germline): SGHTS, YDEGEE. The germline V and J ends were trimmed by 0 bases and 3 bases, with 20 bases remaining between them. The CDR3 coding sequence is TGTGCCAGCAGCTTGGGGGCCAGGGGCCCGTGGGGAACAGATACGCAGTATTTT. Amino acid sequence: CASSLGARGPWGTDTQYF.